This T cell receptor beta chain was captured by sequencing in a study of memory CD4+ T cells and cytomegalovirus serostatus. The CDR3 is 19 amino acids. The sort gate was single viable CD3+CD4+CD8-CD45RO+ cells for memory CD4+ T cells. The assay was immunoSEQ multiplex PCR, and TCRdb's table has in-frame clones only and misses some. The sample records some 50,000 clones, roughly four fifths being singletons. J is TRBJ1-5 and V is TRBV12-2; the table's D call of TRBD1 was not tested on the DNA. TRBV12-2 represents a pseudogene. Source material: memory CD4+ T cells from blood. The sequence came from an adult in good health and CMV-seropositive. CDR3 loop: CASRLVWTDPHYSNQPQHF. CDR3 nucleotide sequence: TGTGCAAGTCGCTTAGTATGGACAGATCCCCATTATAGCAATCAGCCCCAGCATTTT.